This TCR beta chain was sequenced in a study of CD8 T cells in ankylosing spondylitis. Overall study results and limits: In reactive arthritis synovial fluid and blood, some motif variants had been reported before. Blood from ankylosing spondylitis patients appeared to carry a characteristic roughly 8-variant TCR beta motif.

This clonotype has ten or more counts. No antigen is known for it. Making use of molecular barcodes, quantitative 5'-RACE generated TCR beta libraries. TCRdb re-called the 5' RACE reads with MiXCR, one entry per CDR3 protein. Among some 240,000 distinct CDR3 sequences listed, 7.3% were seen once. Source material: blood, either unsorted or a sorted T cell fraction (not recorded which). The TCR was taken from a male donor with ankylosing spondylitis.

The CDR3 spells CASSLGGDRGFIQETQYF. DNA for the CDR3: TGTGCCAGCAGCTTGGGAGGAGACAGGGGTTTTATCCAAGAGACCCAGTACTTC. This chain joins TRBV11-2 and TRBJ2-5; 8 bases fit TRBD1. The V segment lost 3 bases and the J segment 1 base; nucleotides outside the gene matches: 13. The V gene's germline CDR1 is SGHAT and CDR2 FQNNGV. The CDR3 runs to 18 residues.